This T cell receptor beta chain originates from a study of blood T cells in healthy people across ages. CDR1 is SGHRS and CDR2 is YFSETQ in the germline V gene. The CDR3 sequence is 12 residues long. In this sample, this clonotype turned up a few times. A J-beta primer mix and a sample-barcoded 5' primer were used in a second PCR of about 7 to 11 cycles. Using its own MiXCR run on the 5' RACE reads, TCRdb lists one record per CDR3 protein. The top ten hold approximately 3.6% of the sample, which has a few hundred thousand distinct CDR3 sequences, about a quarter seen once. This sample also belongs to another study, concerning T cells of mothers and their children.

The sequenced material came from blood. This clonotype was sampled from a boy aged 2 to 10 in good health. The rearrangement links TRBV5-1 to TRBJ2-1, with D perhaps TRBD1 or TRBD2 (5 bases each). The better agreement between TRBJ2-7 and the DNA end casts doubt on the J call. CDR3 amino acids: CASSFEGNEQYF. The CDR3, as DNA: TGCGCCAGCAGCTTCGAGGGGAACGAGCAGTACTTC.